The source of this TCR beta chain is a study of monozygotic twins with inflammatory bowel disease. This CDR3 region has 14 residues. The V gene's germline CDR1 is SGHTA and CDR2 FQGNSA. For every TCR library, about 3,500 ng of total RNA was used. The template-switching step introduced UMIs that carried a 6-nucleotide sample barcode. TCRdb reprocessed the 5' RACE reads, with one entry per CDR3 protein and no DNA. This sample's table has some 99,000 distinct CDR3 sequences. The V gene is TRBV7-2, the J gene TRBJ1-2. Sequenced sample: blood. This TCR was recovered from a human donor with ulcerative colitis or Crohn's disease, or a healthy co-twin of an affected twin (not recorded which). CDR3 residues: CASSPMGTDDRYTF.